Each of the 20 T cell receptor beta chains below was sequenced from the same sample in a study of OX40 agonist ivuxolimab in advanced cancers. Here immunoSEQ multiplex PCR was the method, and the copy in TCRdb shows in-frame clones only, minus some. This table has approximately 69,000 clones, roughly 90% appearing once. The material sequenced was CD4+ or CD8+ T cells sorted from blood, taken in a trial of the OX40 agonist ivuxolimab. Receptors originate from an adult with an advanced solid tumor such as melanoma, head and neck, liver or kidney cancer.

The chain has TRBV14 and TRBJ2-1; maybe TRBD2 (6 bases). Germline V lookup: CDR1 SGHDN, CDR2 FVKESK. The CDR3 loop spans 12 amino acids. The V end was cut by 10 bases, the J end by 4 bases, with 11 bases between. The DNA for the CDR3 is TGTGCCACCGGGAGTAAATACAATGAGCAGTTCTTC. This encodes CATGSKYNEQFF. The full variable domain, completed using reference TRBV14 and TRBJ2-1, is EAGVTQFPSHSVIEKGQTVTLRCDPISGHDNLYWYRRVMGKEIKFLLHFVKESKQDESGMPNNRFLAERTGGTYSTLKVQPAELEDSGVYFCATGSKYNEQFFGPGTRLTVL.

The chain joins TRBV19 to TRBJ2-1; either TRBD1 or TRBD2 may supply D (5 bases each). CDR1 LNHDA and CDR2 SQIVND come from the germline V gene (reference sequence). The CDR3 is 16 residues long. V dropped 0 bases and J dropped 2 bases, with 11 bases sitting between them. The CDR3 region is CASSIDTGPPYNEQFF. The CDR3 DNA reads as TGTGCCAGTAGTATAGACACGGGGCCACCCTACAATGAGCAGTTCTTC.

The chain is built from TRBV2 and TRBJ1-5, with D possibly matching TRBD1 (6 bases). Germline CDR1 SNHLY, CDR2 FYNNEI. The CDR3 is 17 residues long. V was cut by 0 bases and J by 1 base, with 13 bases left in between. The DNA for the CDR3 is TGTGCCAGCAGTGAAGCGCTTCCGGGGGCAAGCAATCAGCCCCAGCATTTT. It encodes CASSEALPGASNQPQHF.

This chain joins TRBV7-3 and TRBJ2-2; perhaps TRBD1 as D (5 bases). This CDR3 has 14 residues. Trimming left V 4 bases short and J 1 base short, with 7 bases between. In germline, CDR1 is SGHTA, CDR2 FQGTGA. The CDR3 protein is CASSSTGNTGELFF. The CDR3 DNA follows: TGTGCCAGCAGCTCCACAGGGAACACCGGGGAGCTGTTTTTT.

The V and J genes are TRBV29-1 and TRBJ1-1; 8 bases align to TRBD1. V gave up 3 bases and J gave up 7 bases; unmatched junction bases: 7. Germline CDR1 is SQVTM and CDR2 is ANQGSEA. CDR3 length equals 13 residues. The CDR3 is CSVDRGLKGEAFF. As DNA, the CDR3 is TGCAGCGTTGACAGGGGGCTCAAAGGTGAAGCTTTCTTT.

The chain joins TRBV28 to TRBJ2-5; TRBD2 is a possible D gene (6 bases). Deletions cut 5 bases from V and 10 bases from J, with 14 bases between. CDR1 is MDHEN, CDR2 SYDVKM, per germline. The CDR3 consists of 12 residues. The CDR3 coding sequence is TGTGCCAGCAGTGGAGGGATAGGGCACCAGTACTTC. Translation gives CASSGGIGHQYF.

The gene calls are TRBV6-5 and TRBJ1-1; D gene uncertain. V lost 2 bases to trimming and J lost 0 bases, with 10 bases between them. This CDR3 has 15 amino acids. The germline V gene has CDR1 MNHEY and CDR2 SVGAGI. Here the CDR3 reads CASSYITDLNTEAFF. CDR3 in DNA: TGTGCCAGCAGTTACATTACAGACTTGAACACTGAAGCTTTCTTT.

This chain joins TRBV10-3 and TRBJ1-1; TRBD1 matches at 9 bases. In germline, CDR1 is ENHRY, CDR2 SYGVKD. The trim removed 9 bases at V and 0 bases at J, leaving 2 bases unmatched. The CDR3 runs 13 residues. The CDR3 DNA follows: TGTGCCATACAGGGGGCTTTGAACACTGAAGCTTTCTTT. The encoded protein is CAIQGALNTEAFF.

The chain employs TRBV6-5 and TRBJ2-5; D might be TRBD1 (6 bases). V lost 5 bases, J lost 0 bases, and 10 bases lay in between. The CDR3 covers 14 residues. Germline V gene data show CDR1 as MNHEY and CDR2 as SVGAGI. The CDR3 here is CASSTTGYQETQYF. CDR3 DNA sequence: TGTGCCAGCAGTACCACAGGGTACCAAGAGACCCAGTACTTC.

The gene calls are TRBV7-8 and TRBJ2-7; D gene ambiguous. Trimming pared 1 base from V and 0 bases from J, leaving 13 bases between. Looked up from germline, CDR1 is SGHVS and CDR2 is FQNEAQ. This CDR3 spans 16 amino acids. The CDR3 coding sequence is TGTGCCAGCAGCTTAGTTCGCGGTTCCAGCTCCTACGAGCAGTACTTC. Amino acids: CASSLVRGSSSYEQYF.

The chain combines TRBV7-3 with TRBJ2-7; D is possibly TRBD1 (5 bases). The CDR3 extends over 13 amino acids. V shed 5 bases and J shed 6 bases, with 14 bases lying between them. The germline CDR1 and CDR2 sequences are SGHTA and FQGTGA. For the CDR3, the DNA is TGTGCCAGCAGCCCCTACCTAGGGGCCGAGCAGTACTTC. Its translation is CASSPYLGAEQYF.

CDR3 loop: CASSELSSGYNEQFF. The CDR3 bases are TGCGCCAGCAGTGAGTTGTCTAGCGGATACAATGAGCAGTTCTTC. The J gene is TRBJ2-1, the V gene TRBV10-1; TRBD2 agrees at 7 bases. The ends lost 1 base at V and 4 bases at J; junction bases unmatched: 4. The CDR3 has 15 amino acids. The germline V gene encodes CDR1 WNHNN and CDR2 SYGVQD (reference sequence).

This chain joins TRBV27 and TRBJ2-2; weak D call: TRBD1 (5 bases). This CDR3 spans 15 amino acids. The V gene lost 1 base and the J gene lost 8 bases, with 14 bases spanning the gap. Germline CDR1 and CDR2: MNHEY and SMNVEV (reference sequence). The DNA for the CDR3 is TGTGCCAGCAGTTTATACAGGTCTCGATGGGGGGAGCTGTTTTTT. Protein: CASSLYRSRWGELFF.

This sequence joins TRBV18 and TRBJ2-1; 8 positions agree with TRBD1. This CDR3 contains 14 residues. With 4 bases clipped from V and 5 bases from J, the junction kept 4 bases outside the gene matches. Looked up from germline, CDR1 is KGHSH and CDR2 is LQKENI. CDR3 sequence reads: CASSRGQADNEQFF. CDR3 sequence (DNA): TGTGCCAGCTCACGGGGACAGGCCGACAATGAGCAGTTCTTC. The variable domain in full, with the rest retrieved from reference TRBV18 and TRBJ2-1, is NAGVMQNPRHLVRRRGQEARLRCSPMKGHSHVYWYRQLPEEGLKFMVYLQKENIIDESGMPKERFSAEFPKEGPSILRIQQVVRGDSAAYFCASSRGQADNEQFFGPGTRLTVL.

This sequence joins TRBV10-3 and TRBJ2-3, with TRBD1 matching over 9 bases. V was clipped by 6 bases and J by 5 bases; unmatched bases: 6. The length of the CDR3 is 14 residues. Germline V gene data show CDR1 as ENHRY and CDR2 as SYGVKD. CDR3 sequence reads: CAIRSQGAGDTQYF. The CDR3 DNA is TGTGCCATCAGATCACAGGGGGCCGGAGATACGCAGTATTTT.

The chain uses TRBV19 and TRBJ1-4; 7 nucleotides agree with TRBD1. Unmatched junction bases numbered 9, after V lost 6 bases and J lost 2 bases. The germline V gene has CDR1 LNHDA and CDR2 SQIVND (reference sequence). This CDR3 has 16 residues. The CDR3 coding sequence is TGTGCCAGTAGAAACAGGGGAGGTTCGACTAATGAAAAACTGTTTTTT. Translating it yields CASRNRGGSTNEKLFF.

The genes are TRBV7-8 and TRBJ1-5; TRBD1 matches at 9 bases. J was trimmed by 10 bases and V by 6 bases; bases with no gene match: 19. The CDR3 contains 17 residues. From germline, CDR1 is SGHVS and CDR2 FQNEAQ. The CDR3: CASRESPGQGFGYPQHF. The DNA of the CDR3 is TGTGCCAGCAGAGAAAGCCCGGGACAGGGTTTTGGGTACCCCCAGCATTTT.

The V and J genes are TRBV20-1 and TRBJ1-5; TRBD1 is a possible D gene (6 bases). The CDR3 has 11 residues. The ends were cut back, 6 bases at V and 11 bases at J, with 14 bases in the middle. Germline CDR1 and CDR2: DFQATT and SNEGSKA (reference sequence). CDR3 DNA: TGCAGTGCCGGGGGCCTTGGGGCCCAGCATTTT. It translates to CSAGGLGAQHF.

V usage is TRBV28 and J usage is TRBJ2-1; possibly TRBD1 for D (5 bases). Between the trimmed V and J ends, which lost 2 bases and 4 bases, there was a span of 6 bases. The length of the CDR3 is 13 residues. The germline gives CDR1 MDHEN, CDR2 SYDVKM. The CDR3 nucleotides are TGTGCCAGCAGTTTAACAGGTTACAATGAGCAGTTCTTC. Translation gives CASSLTGYNEQFF.

J is TRBJ2-7 and V is TRBV6-6, with unresolved D. Trimming cost V 0 bases and J 5 bases, with 17 bases left between them. This CDR3 has 16 amino acids. Germline CDR1 and CDR2: MNHNY and SVGAGI (reference sequence). CDR3 sequence (DNA): TGTGCCAGCAGTTACTCGAACCTGGTAATCATCCACGAGCAGTACTTC. This codes for CASSYSNLVIIHEQYF.